This TCR beta chain was sequenced in a study of CD8+ T cells in alopecia areata. Stated treatment: oral pan-JAK inhibitor, 5-10 mg twice daily. Cell sorting was applied to PBMCs, and CD4+ and CD8+ T cells were collected. General study points: Sequencing of scalp samples also includes resident alphabeta T cells from normal skin. Scalp clonality, together with expanded CD8+ clones among the top 100, fell significantly with tofacitinib. Links between baseline CD8+ expansion and response need larger treated cohorts.

Reverse transcribed after extraction, RNA yielded cDNA as the sequencing template. TCRdb keeps only in-frame clones here, not all; method: immunoSEQ multiplex PCR. The data contain approximately 190,000 clones, roughly 50% of them singletons. Note on this clone: Its target is not known.

The sequencing used CD4+ T cells sorted from blood, collected at week 24, from a patient treated with tofacitinib. This clonotype was obtained from a human donor with alopecia areata.

CDR3 sequence: CAIRTGLNSPLHF. The CDR3 coding sequence is TGTGCCATCCGGACAGGGCTTAATTCACCCCTCCACTTT. J is TRBJ1-6 and V is TRBV10-3; 8 bases match TRBD1. The length of the CDR3 is 13 residues. From germline, CDR1 is ENHRY and CDR2 SYGVKD. V lost 8 bases, J lost 6 bases, and 3 bases stayed unmatched.